Shown below are 25 T cell receptor beta chains from a single sample sequenced in a study of cytomegalovirus exposure and HLA in healthy donors. Use of 60 Vbeta and 13 Jbeta primers characterized the PCR. The protocol was immunoSEQ multiplex PCR, while the TCRdb copy is restricted to in-frame clones and leaves out a portion. Of 150,000 to 200,000 clones listed, about four fifths are singletons. Sequencing used PBMCs. These receptors were obtained from a boy between 10 and 17 years old in good health and CMV-seronegative.

The V call is TRBV13, the J call TRBJ2-3, with D possibly TRBD1 on 6 matching bases. The CDR3 length is 14 residues. Germline-derived CDR1 and CDR2 are PRHDT and FYEKMQ (reference sequence). V lost 0 bases, J lost 5 bases, and 9 bases lay in between. CDR3 in DNA: TGTGCCAGCAGCTTAGGACAGGGAATAGATACGCAGTATTTT. It translates to CASSLGQGIDTQYF.

The chain employs TRBV10-3 and TRBJ1-6, with D tentatively TRBD1 (6 bases). Germline CDR1 and CDR2: ENHRY and SYGVKD. The CDR3 contains 15 residues. Trimming cost V 10 bases and J 6 bases, with 19 bases left between them. CDR3 protein: CATRAVRGPNSPLHF. The DNA for the CDR3 is TGTGCCACTCGTGCCGTCAGGGGTCCTAATTCACCCCTCCACTTT.

In its sample, this clone was seen a few times. The J gene is TRBJ2-2, the V gene TRBV5-6; D is perhaps TRBD1 (5 bases). The germline V gene has CDR1 SGHDT and CDR2 YYEEEE. With 4 bases removed from V and 7 bases from J, the gap between germline ends came to 14 bases. CDR3 length equals 14 residues. The DNA for the CDR3 is TGTGCCAGCAGCCTCATGATCCAGGGCGGGGAGCTGTTTTTT. Amino acids: CASSLMIQGGELFF.

The rearrangement joins TRBV6-1 to TRBJ2-1; 8 bases are a match to TRBD1. The CDR3 loop spans 15 amino acids. Germline CDR1 reads MNHNS; CDR2 reads SASEGT. After removal of 4 bases from V and 8 bases from J, the junction contained 10 bases not matched to a gene. CDR3 in amino acids: CASSARRGPGDEQFF. The CDR3 nucleotides read TGTGCCAGCAGTGCTCGCAGGGGGCCGGGCGATGAGCAGTTCTTC.

This clone was observed a few times. The chain links TRBV25-1 to TRBJ2-7; weak D call: TRBD1 (6 bases). Trimming stripped 4 bases from V and 3 bases from J, with 10 bases between. The germline V gene encodes CDR1 MGHDK and CDR2 SYGVNS. The CDR3 extends over 13 amino acids. CDR3 sequence: CASSATGHYEQYF. The DNA for the CDR3 is TGTGCCAGCAGTGCAACAGGGCACTACGAGCAGTACTTC.

The genes are TRBV30 and TRBJ1-1; D is possibly TRBD1 (6 bases). CDR1 is GTSNPN and CDR2 is SVGIG in the germline V gene (reference sequence). V was trimmed by 4 bases and J by 7 bases, leaving 10 bases between them. The CDR3 sequence is 11 residues long. CDR3 sequence reads: CAWNEGGEAFF. CDR3 DNA: TGTGCCTGGAACGAAGGGGGTGAAGCTTTCTTT.

The chain has TRBV30 and TRBJ1-2, with D possibly being TRBD1 (5 bases). Trimming shortened V by 5 bases and J by 7 bases, and 20 bases separated the two germline ends. The CDR3 has 14 residues. Germline V gives CDR1 GTSNPN, CDR2 SVGIG (reference sequence). CDR3 nucleotide sequence: TGTGCCTGGGGGGGAGGGCGACGGGGTAGTGGCTACACCTTC. Its protein product is CAWGGGRRGSGYTF.

The chain uses TRBV27 and TRBJ2-7; 10 bases line up with TRBD2. Losses at the gene ends were 3 bases for V and 7 bases for J; bases not matched to a gene: 9. The germline V gene encodes CDR1 MNHEY and CDR2 SMNVEV (reference sequence). The CDR3 totals 15 residues. The CDR3 nucleotides are TGTGCCAGCAGTTTTCTAGCGGGAGTTGTTGGGGAGCAGTACTTC. Translated: CASSFLAGVVGEQYF.

The chain links TRBV30 to TRBJ1-2; the D gene is possibly TRBD1 (6 bases). V was cut by 7 bases and J by 0 bases, with 12 bases left in between. CDR3 length: 13 amino acids. The germline V gene encodes CDR1 GTSNPN and CDR2 SVGIG (reference sequence). The CDR3, as DNA: TGTGCCTCAAGGGACATTTCTAACTATGGCTACACCTTC. It is translated as CASRDISNYGYTF.

J is TRBJ1-1 and V is TRBV11-2, with D tentatively TRBD1 (5 bases). V was pared by 4 bases and J by 2 bases, with 11 bases between. The CDR3 sequence is 14 residues long. The germline gives CDR1 SGHAT, CDR2 FQNNGV. This CDR3 is CASSWTGTNTEAFF. The CDR3 nucleotides read TGTGCCAGCAGCTGGACGGGGACTAACACTGAAGCTTTCTTT.

The chain joins TRBV5-6 to TRBJ2-7; D is ambiguous. This CDR3 contains 13 residues. The V gene's germline CDR1 is SGHDT and CDR2 YYEEEE. V gave up 4 bases and J gave up 4 bases, with 12 bases separating them. CDR3: CASSHDMRYEQYF. In DNA form, the CDR3 reads TGTGCCAGCAGCCACGATATGAGGTACGAGCAGTACTTC.

The table lists this clone with a few counts. The chain joins TRBV6-1 to TRBJ2-7; the D is unclear. The CDR3 has 16 residues. Germline values: CDR1 MNHNS, CDR2 SASEGT. The V gene lost 0 bases and the J gene lost 3 bases, with 15 bases spanning the gap. The CDR3 DNA is TGTGCCAGCAGTGAAGCATCCCGCATGGGCCTCTACGAGCAGTACTTC. As protein: CASSEASRMGLYEQYF.

The chain carries TRBV9 and TRBJ2-4; TRBD2 aligns across 7 bases. The J segment lost 3 bases and the V segment lost 4 bases, leaving 13 bases of the junction unmatched. Germline V CDR1 and CDR2: SGDLS, YYNGEE. The CDR3 covers 17 residues. CDR3 sequence (DNA): TGTGCCAGCAGCTCGCGAGGGGTTGCGGGAGTCAAAAACATTCAGTACTTC. It encodes CASSSRGVAGVKNIQYF.

This clone was seen only a few times. The chain joins TRBV5-1 to TRBJ2-3, with 7 bases identical to TRBD2. V lost 2 bases to trimming and J lost 6 bases; unmatched junction nucleotides: 15. CDR3 length: 17 residues. Germline V gene sequence: CDR1 SGHRS, CDR2 YFSETQ. The CDR3 nucleotides are TGCGCCAGCAGCTTCCGAGGACTAGATTATTCAACGGATACGCAGTATTTT. Translated: CASSFRGLDYSTDTQYF.

The V call is TRBV7-9, the J call TRBJ2-7, with a tentative D call TRBD1 (6 bases). This CDR3 has 14 residues. CDR1 is SEHNR and CDR2 is FQNEAQ in the germline V gene (reference sequence). V lost 2 bases and J lost 2, with 10 bases in between. CDR3: CASSLTDRPYEQYF. In nucleotides, the CDR3 is TGTGCCAGCAGCTTAACGGACAGACCCTACGAGCAGTACTTC. Together with reference TRBV7-9 and TRBJ2-7, the CDR3 gives the full variable domain: DTGVSQNPRHKITKRGQNVTFRCDPISEHNRLYWYRQTLGQGPEFLTYFQNEAQLEKSRLLSDRFSAERPKGSFSTLEIQRTEQGDSAMYLCASSLTDRPYEQYFGPGTRLTVT.

This clone was detected only once. The gene calls are TRBV9 and TRBJ2-3, with 15 bases fitting TRBD2. V lost 3 bases to trimming and J lost 4 bases; unmatched junction nucleotides: 0. Germline-derived CDR1 and CDR2 are SGDLS and YYNGEE. The CDR3 is made up of 15 amino acids. The CDR3, as DNA: TGTGCCAGCAGCGGGACTAGCGGGAGGGCAGATACGCAGTATTTT. Translation: CASSGTSGRADTQYF.

The chain has TRBV25-1 and TRBJ2-7; 9 bases match TRBD1. The germline V gene has CDR1 MGHDK and CDR2 SYGVNS. J was trimmed by 5 bases and V by 3 bases; bases with no gene match: 8. There are 15 residues in the CDR3. CDR3 sequence: CASSEMTGGVDEQYF. CDR3 bases: TGTGCCAGCAGTGAGATGACAGGGGGGGTCGACGAGCAGTACTTC.

The rearrangement uses TRBV11-2 and TRBJ1-2, with D possibly being TRBD1 (5 bases). The CDR3 is 13 amino acids. Germline assignment: CDR1 SGHAT and CDR2 FQNNGV. V was cut by 4 bases and J by 8 bases, with 14 bases left in between. The CDR3 sequence: CASSSVGGAGYTF. Written as DNA, the CDR3 is TGTGCCAGCAGCTCAGTGGGGGGAGCGGGCTACACCTTC.

This chain connects TRBV7-2 to TRBJ2-3; 13 positions match TRBD2. V was pared by 5 bases and J by 4 bases, with 15 bases of the junction left unmatched. The germline V gene has CDR1 SGHTA and CDR2 FQGNSA. The CDR3 runs to 19 residues. The DNA of the CDR3 is TGTGCCAGCAGCGCTATCGGGACTAGCGGGATCACTTCTTCAGATACGCAGTATTTT. Translating it yields CASSAIGTSGITSSDTQYF.

This chain joins TRBV6-6 and TRBJ1-2; no clear D gene. Germline CDR1 MNHNY, CDR2 SVGAGI (reference sequence). Trimming shortened V by 5 bases and J by 5 bases, and 12 bases separated the two germline ends. The CDR3 spans 13 residues. CDR3 protein: CASSQTEKYGYTF. CDR3 nucleotide sequence: TGTGCCAGCAGTCAAACAGAGAAGTATGGCTACACCTTC.

The chain combines TRBV15 with TRBJ2-1; 11 bases align to TRBD2. Germline V lookup: CDR1 LNHNV, CDR2 YYDKDF (reference sequence). With V trimmed by 3 bases and J by 2 bases, 0 bases remained unmatched. The CDR3 consists of 15 residues. The CDR3 loop reads CATSRTSGAYNEQFF. CDR3 in DNA: TGTGCCACCAGCAGGACTAGCGGGGCCTACAATGAGCAGTTCTTC.

The chain is built from TRBV4-3 and TRBJ2-7, with TRBD2 matching 7 bases. The V and J ends lost 3 bases and 4 bases, in that order; junction bases with no gene match: 6. Germline lookup yields CDR1 LGHNA and CDR2 YSLEER. This CDR3 spans 14 amino acids. CDR3 residues: CASSHREAGYEQYF. CDR3 in DNA: TGCGCCAGCAGCCACCGGGAGGCGGGGTACGAGCAGTACTTC.

The table lists this clone with a count of one. The rearrangement links TRBV6-5 to TRBJ1-2; the D gene is possibly TRBD1 (6 bases). The CDR3 covers 15 residues. V was shortened by 2 bases and J by 6 bases, with 16 bases between the two germline ends. In germline, CDR1 is MNHEY, CDR2 SVGAGI. The CDR3 spells CASSYTQGYSDGYTF. CDR3 coding DNA: TGTGCCAGCAGTTACACACAGGGTTACTCTGATGGCTACACCTTC.

V usage is TRBV4-1 and J usage is TRBJ2-7, with 7 bases aligning to TRBD1. The CDR3 totals 15 residues. V shed 4 bases and J 7 bases; nucleotides not matched to a gene: 13. The germline V gene has CDR1 MGHRA and CDR2 YSYEKL. CDR3 region: CASSLRGTASLEQYF. The CDR3 bases are TGCGCCAGCAGCCTAAGGGGGACAGCCTCTTTGGAGCAGTACTTC.

This clone was picked up one time. CDR3 loop: CASGTGGSYEQYF. DNA for the CDR3: TGTGCCAGTGGGACAGGAGGCTCCTACGAGCAGTACTTC. V usage is TRBV5-8 and J usage is TRBJ2-7; 8 nucleotides align to TRBD1. Germline V gene data show CDR1 as SGHTS and CDR2 as YDEGEE. Losses at the gene ends were 8 bases for V and 0 bases for J; bases not matched to a gene: 4. The CDR3 runs to 13 residues. Combining the CDR3 with reference TRBV5-8 and TRBJ2-7 gives the whole variable domain EAGVTQSPTHLIKTRGQQATLRCSPISGHTSVYWYQQALGLGLQFLLWYDEGEERNRGNFPPRFSGRQFPNYSSELNVNALELEDSALYLCASGTGGSYEQYFGPGTRLTVT.